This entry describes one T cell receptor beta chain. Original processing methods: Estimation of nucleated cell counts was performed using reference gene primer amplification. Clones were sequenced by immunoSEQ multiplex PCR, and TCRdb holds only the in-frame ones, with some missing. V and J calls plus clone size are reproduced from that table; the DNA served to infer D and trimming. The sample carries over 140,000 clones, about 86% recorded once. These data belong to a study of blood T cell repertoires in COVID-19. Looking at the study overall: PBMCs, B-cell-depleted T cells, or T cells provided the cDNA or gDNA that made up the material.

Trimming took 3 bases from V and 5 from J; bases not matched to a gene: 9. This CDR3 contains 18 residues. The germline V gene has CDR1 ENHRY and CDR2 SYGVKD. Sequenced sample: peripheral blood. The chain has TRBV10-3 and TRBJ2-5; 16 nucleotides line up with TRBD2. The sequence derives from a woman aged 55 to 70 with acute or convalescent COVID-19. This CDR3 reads CAISDGTSGRGWAETQYF. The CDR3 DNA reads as TGTGCCATCAGTGACGGGACTAGCGGGAGGGGATGGGCTGAGACCCAGTACTTC.